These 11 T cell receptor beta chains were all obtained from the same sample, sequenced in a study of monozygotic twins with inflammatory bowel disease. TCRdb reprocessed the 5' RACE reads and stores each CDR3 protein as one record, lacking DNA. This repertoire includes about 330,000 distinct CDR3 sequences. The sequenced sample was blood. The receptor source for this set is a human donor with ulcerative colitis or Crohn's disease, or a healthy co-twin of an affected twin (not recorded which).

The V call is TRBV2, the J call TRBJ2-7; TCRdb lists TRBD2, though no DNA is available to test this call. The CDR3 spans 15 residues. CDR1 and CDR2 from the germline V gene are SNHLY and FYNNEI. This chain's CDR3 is CASTFGLAKTYEQYF. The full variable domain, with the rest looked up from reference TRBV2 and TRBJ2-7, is EPEVTQTPSHQVTQMGQEVILRCVPISNHLYFYWYRQILGQKVEFLVSFYNNEISEKSEIFDDQFSVERPDGSNFTLKIRSTKLEDSAMYFCASTFGLAKTYEQYFGPGTRLTVT.

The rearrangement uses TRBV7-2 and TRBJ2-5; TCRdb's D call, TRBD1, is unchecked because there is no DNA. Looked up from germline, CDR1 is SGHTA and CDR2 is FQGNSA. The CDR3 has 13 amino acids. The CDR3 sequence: CASRRGRVETQYF.

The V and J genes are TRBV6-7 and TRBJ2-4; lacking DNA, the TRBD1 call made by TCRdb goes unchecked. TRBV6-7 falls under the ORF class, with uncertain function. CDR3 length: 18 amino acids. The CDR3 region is CASSYPGDTRGSKNIQYF.

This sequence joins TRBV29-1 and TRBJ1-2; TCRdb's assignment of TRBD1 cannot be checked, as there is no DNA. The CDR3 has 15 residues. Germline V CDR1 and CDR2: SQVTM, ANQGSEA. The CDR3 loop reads CSVEIRDRGLYGYTF.

The CDR3 loop is CASSLGWDAANTEAFF. V and J are TRBV5-1 and TRBJ1-1. Germline V gene sequence: CDR1 SGHRS, CDR2 YFSETQ. CDR3 length: 16 residues.

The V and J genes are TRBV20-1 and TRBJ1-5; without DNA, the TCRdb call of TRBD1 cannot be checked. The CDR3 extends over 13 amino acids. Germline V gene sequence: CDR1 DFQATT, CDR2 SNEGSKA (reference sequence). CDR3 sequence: CSARETGVQPQHF.

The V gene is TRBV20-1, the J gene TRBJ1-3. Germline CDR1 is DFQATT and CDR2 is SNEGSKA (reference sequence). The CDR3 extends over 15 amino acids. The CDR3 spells CSARSYSSSGNTIYF.

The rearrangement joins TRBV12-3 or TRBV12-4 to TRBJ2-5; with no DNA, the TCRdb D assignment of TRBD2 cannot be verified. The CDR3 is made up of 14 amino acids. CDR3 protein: CASSLPSGQETQYF.

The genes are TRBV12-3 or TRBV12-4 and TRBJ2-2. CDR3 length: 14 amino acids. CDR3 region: CASSFALSTGELFF.

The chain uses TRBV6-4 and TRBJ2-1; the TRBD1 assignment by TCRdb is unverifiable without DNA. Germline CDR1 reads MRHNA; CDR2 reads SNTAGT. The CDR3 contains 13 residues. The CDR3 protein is CASSEGPSNEQFF.

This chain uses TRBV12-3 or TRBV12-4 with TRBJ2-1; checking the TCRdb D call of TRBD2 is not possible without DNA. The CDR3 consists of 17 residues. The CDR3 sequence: CASSLAGGTSGSNEQFF.